This is a list of T cell receptor beta chains from one sample in a study of CD8+CD57+ T cells in acquired aplastic anemia. Each CDR3 protein is one row after TCRdb ran MiXCR on the reads. The sample lists some 170,000 distinct CDR3 sequences, about 48% occurring once. Material: sorted CD4+, CD8+, or CD8+CD57+ T cells (not recorded which) from PBMCs. The receptors derive from a human donor in good health. Both conserved end residues are part of each CDR3. A D gene is named only where the DNA matches it firmly. Not all rows give a size; the values are once, few, many and, for expanded clones, a class.

v_gene: TRBV11-2
abundance: many
d_gene: TRBD1
j_gene: TRBJ2-3
CDR3nt: TGTGCCAGCAGCTCCAATAACAGGGGAAAGGGAACAGATACGCAGTATTTT
CDR3aa: CASSSNNRGKGTDTQYF

v_gene: TRBV5-5
abundance: few
d_gene: TRBD1
j_gene: TRBJ1-2
CDR3nt: TGTGCCAGCAGCTTGAGGGGACAGGGAAACTATGGCTACACCTTC
CDR3aa: CASSLRGQGNYGYTF

v_gene: TRBV7-9
abundance: NA
d_gene: NA
j_gene: TRBJ1-6
CDR3nt: TGTGCCAGCAGCTCTGGGGGCAGGGGAAATTCACCCCTCCACTTT
CDR3aa: CASSSGGRGNSPLHF

v_gene: TRBV19
abundance: NA
d_gene: NA
j_gene: TRBJ2-5
CDR3nt: TGTGCCAGTAGCGCCGGGACACTTGGGGACCAGTACTTC
CDR3aa: CASSAGTLGDQYF

v_gene: TRBV7-8
abundance: many
d_gene: NA
j_gene: TRBJ1-1
CDR3nt: TGTGCCAGCAGGTTGGAAGGGAGCACTGAAGCTTTCTTT
CDR3aa: CASRLEGSTEAFF

v_gene: TRBV28
abundance: few
d_gene: TRBD2
j_gene: TRBJ2-7
CDR3nt: TGTGCCAGCAGCCCTCAAGGGCGGGAGCTCTACGAGCAGTACTTC
CDR3aa: CASSPQGRELYEQYF

v_gene: TRBV12-3/TRBV12-4
abundance: NA
d_gene: NA
j_gene: TRBJ2-5
CDR3nt: TGTGCCAGCACCTCGTGGGTTCAAGAGACCCAGTACTTC
CDR3aa: CASTSWVQETQYF

v_gene: TRBV20-1
abundance: NA
d_gene: NA
j_gene: TRBJ1-1
CDR3nt: TGCAGTGCACGACGAGCGGACAGTGACACTGAAGCTTTCTTT
CDR3aa: CSARRADSDTEAFF

v_gene: TRBV5-8
abundance: many
d_gene: NA
j_gene: TRBJ1-1
CDR3nt: TGTGCCAGCAGCTTCATCGAAAACACTGAAGCTTTCTTT
CDR3aa: CASSFIENTEAFF

v_gene: TRBV2
abundance: NA
d_gene: TRBD2
j_gene: TRBJ2-7
CDR3nt: TGTGCCAGCAGCTTCGCGGGGAGGGGCAGTAACGAGCAGTACTTC
CDR3aa: CASSFAGRGSNEQYF

v_gene: TRBV2
abundance: many
d_gene: TRBD2
j_gene: TRBJ2-1
CDR3nt: TGTGCCAGCACCGGGGGGGGCAGGTACAATGAGCAGTTCTTC
CDR3aa: CASTGGGRYNEQFF

v_gene: TRBV20-1
abundance: many
d_gene: TRBD2
j_gene: TRBJ2-2
CDR3nt: TGCAGTGCTAGAGATTACGGGAGGGGCCTAAGGTCCGGGGAGCTGTTTTTT
CDR3aa: CSARDYGRGLRSGELFF

v_gene: TRBV7-7
abundance: many
d_gene: TRBD1
j_gene: TRBJ2-3
CDR3nt: TGTGCTAGCAGCTTAGAGGGGGCTAGCACAGATACGCAGTATTTT
CDR3aa: CASSLEGASTDTQYF

v_gene: TRBV5-5
abundance: NA
d_gene: TRBD2
j_gene: TRBJ2-3
CDR3nt: TGTGCCAGCAGCGTGAGCGGGGCTAGCACAGATACGCAGTATTTT
CDR3aa: CASSVSGASTDTQYF

v_gene: TRBV24-1
abundance: NA
d_gene: NA
j_gene: TRBJ1-5
CDR3nt: TGTGCCACCAGTGACCAAGGACAGCACAATCAGCCCCAGCATTTT
CDR3aa: CATSDQGQHNQPQHF

v_gene: TRBV15
abundance: few
d_gene: NA
j_gene: TRBJ2-7
CDR3nt: TGTGCCACCAGCGTAGTAACAGTCGACGAGCAGTACTTC
CDR3aa: CATSVVTVDEQYF

v_gene: TRBV5-6
abundance: many
d_gene: TRBD1
j_gene: TRBJ2-1
CDR3nt: TGTGCCAGCAGCCCCGGGACAGGGGGAAGGAATGAGCAGTTCTTC
CDR3aa: CASSPGTGGRNEQFF

v_gene: TRBV20-1
abundance: many
d_gene: NA
j_gene: TRBJ2-2
CDR3nt: TGCAGTGCTAGAGTATCGCGGGCGAACACCGGGGAGCTGTTTTTT
CDR3aa: CSARVSRANTGELFF

v_gene: TRBV10-3
abundance: many
d_gene: TRBD2
j_gene: TRBJ2-1
CDR3nt: TGTGCCATCAGTCAGGGACTAGCGGGAGCCGCGTTCTTC
CDR3aa: CAISQGLAGAAFF

v_gene: TRBV4-3
abundance: many
d_gene: NA
j_gene: TRBJ1-1
CDR3nt: TGCGCCAGCAGCCTTAAAGGAACGGGGAACACTGAAGCTTTCTTT
CDR3aa: CASSLKGTGNTEAFF

v_gene: TRBV19
abundance: NA
d_gene: NA
j_gene: TRBJ1-6
CDR3nt: TGTGCCAGCGGCCAGGGCAACCATTCACCCCTCCACTTT
CDR3aa: CASGQGNHSPLHF

v_gene: TRBV6-5
abundance: few
d_gene: NA
j_gene: TRBJ2-7
CDR3nt: TGTGCCAGCAGTTATTCTACGGGGGACGAGCAGTACTTC
CDR3aa: CASSYSTGDEQYF

v_gene: TRBV12-3/TRBV12-4
abundance: many
d_gene: NA
j_gene: TRBJ1-6
CDR3nt: TGTGCCAGCAGTTTAGCATCACCCCTCCACTTT
CDR3aa: CASSLASPLHF

v_gene: TRBV6-1
abundance: NA
d_gene: NA
j_gene: TRBJ2-2
CDR3nt: TGTGCCAGCAGTCTCACTCAGGGTACCGGGGAGCTGTTTTTT
CDR3aa: CASSLTQGTGELFF

v_gene: TRBV7-8
abundance: few
d_gene: NA
j_gene: TRBJ2-7
CDR3nt: TGTGCCAGCAGCCCCGGAGGAAACTACGAGCAGTACTTC
CDR3aa: CASSPGGNYEQYF

v_gene: TRBV15
abundance: NA
d_gene: NA
j_gene: TRBJ2-6
CDR3nt: TGTGCCACCAGGGCAGGGTCCGGGGCCAACGTCCTGACTTTC
CDR3aa: CATRAGSGANVLTF

v_gene: TRBV20-1
abundance: NA
d_gene: NA
j_gene: TRBJ2-7
CDR3nt: TGCAGTGCTAGGGGACCTATTGGTCCCTACGAGCAGTACTTC
CDR3aa: CSARGPIGPYEQYF

v_gene: TRBV9
abundance: many
d_gene: NA
j_gene: TRBJ2-3
CDR3nt: TGTGCCAGCAGCGTAGGAACCGTAAGCACAGATACGCAGTATTTT
CDR3aa: CASSVGTVSTDTQYF

v_gene: TRBV20-1
abundance: once
d_gene: TRBD1
j_gene: TRBJ1-1
CDR3nt: TGCAGTGCTAGCCGTGGCGGGGACAGAGCTGAAGCTTTCTTT
CDR3aa: CSASRGGDRAEAFF

v_gene: TRBV11-3
abundance: many
d_gene: NA
j_gene: TRBJ2-5
CDR3nt: TGTGCCAGCAGCCCGGGAGAACAAGAGACCCAGTACTTC
CDR3aa: CASSPGEQETQYF

v_gene: TRBV10-2
abundance: NA
d_gene: NA
j_gene: TRBJ2-6
CDR3nt: TGCGCCAGCAGGGACTATACTGGGGCCAACGTCCTGACTTTC
CDR3aa: CASRDYTGANVLTF

v_gene: TRBV11-1
abundance: NA
d_gene: TRBD1
j_gene: TRBJ2-7
CDR3nt: TGTGCCAGCAGCTTAGGCACCGGGACAGGGTTGAGCGAGCAGTACTTC
CDR3aa: CASSLGTGTGLSEQYF

v_gene: TRBV15
abundance: many
d_gene: NA
j_gene: TRBJ1-4
CDR3nt: TGTGCCACCAGCAGGGCTGGTCAGGGGAATGGGGCTGGTGAAAAACTGTTTTTT
CDR3aa: CATSRAGQGNGAGEKLFF

v_gene: TRBV15
abundance: NA
d_gene: NA
j_gene: TRBJ2-6
CDR3nt: TGTGCCACCACGGGAGCTGGGGCCAACGTCCTGACTTTC
CDR3aa: CATTGAGANVLTF

v_gene: TRBV2
abundance: NA
d_gene: NA
j_gene: TRBJ1-5
CDR3nt: TGTGCCAGCAGCCTGACAGGATTTGGCAATCAGCCCCAGCATTTT
CDR3aa: CASSLTGFGNQPQHF

v_gene: TRBV7-9
abundance: many
d_gene: NA
j_gene: TRBJ2-7
CDR3nt: TGTGCCAGCAGCTTCGTTCCAGGCCCCCACGAGCAGTACTTC
CDR3aa: CASSFVPGPHEQYF

v_gene: TRBV7-8
abundance: NA
d_gene: NA
j_gene: TRBJ2-2
CDR3nt: TGTGCCAGCAGCGGTGGAGGTCGGGAGCTGTTTTTT
CDR3aa: CASSGGGRELFF

v_gene: TRBV14
abundance: many
d_gene: NA
j_gene: TRBJ2-5
CDR3nt: TGTGCCAGCAGCCAAGATTGGGGACGAGGGGAGACCCAGTACTTC
CDR3aa: CASSQDWGRGETQYF

v_gene: TRBV24-1
abundance: few
d_gene: NA
j_gene: TRBJ2-7
CDR3nt: TGTGCCACCAGTGATTTGGAAAGCTCCTACGAGCAGTACTTC
CDR3aa: CATSDLESSYEQYF

v_gene: TRBV20-1
abundance: many
d_gene: NA
j_gene: TRBJ1-6
CDR3nt: TGCAGTGCTAGAGATCTGCGTTCAAAGGGAAATTCACCCCTCCACTTT
CDR3aa: CSARDLRSKGNSPLHF

v_gene: TRBV11-2
abundance: many
d_gene: TRBD2
j_gene: TRBJ2-4
CDR3nt: TGTGCCAGCAGCTTAGATCTAGCGGGAGGACAAAACATTCAGTACTTC
CDR3aa: CASSLDLAGGQNIQYF

v_gene: TRBV20-1
abundance: NA
d_gene: TRBD1
j_gene: TRBJ2-1
CDR3nt: TGCAGTGCTGACAGAGCCACAGGGGACGCTTACAATGAGCAGTTCTTC
CDR3aa: CSADRATGDAYNEQFF

v_gene: TRBV10-3
abundance: NA
d_gene: TRBD1
j_gene: TRBJ1-2
CDR3nt: TGTGCCAGCAGTTTGCAGGGGGCGAACTATGGCTACACCTTC
CDR3aa: CASSLQGANYGYTF

v_gene: TRBV2
abundance: NA
d_gene: TRBD2
j_gene: TRBJ2-5
CDR3nt: TGTGCCAGCAGTGCTAGAGCCCTAGCGGGAGGCCAAGAGACCCAGTACTTC
CDR3aa: CASSARALAGGQETQYF

v_gene: TRBV20-1
abundance: NA
d_gene: TRBD1
j_gene: TRBJ1-5
CDR3nt: TGCAGTGCAAATACCGGGACAGGGAATGACCAGCCCCAGCATTTT
CDR3aa: CSANTGTGNDQPQHF

v_gene: TRBV7-3
abundance: many
d_gene: NA
j_gene: TRBJ2-7
CDR3nt: TGTGCCAGCAGCCCCCGACAGGGAGGGGAGCAGTACTTC
CDR3aa: CASSPRQGGEQYF

v_gene: TRBV5-6
abundance: many
d_gene: TRBD1
j_gene: TRBJ1-5
CDR3nt: TGTGCCAGCAGCTTGGGTGGACAGGGGCATCAGCCCCAGCATTTT
CDR3aa: CASSLGGQGHQPQHF

v_gene: TRBV7-8
abundance: many
d_gene: NA
j_gene: TRBJ1-4
CDR3nt: TGTGCCAGCAGCTTATCCGATGAAAAACTGTTTTTT
CDR3aa: CASSLSDEKLFF

v_gene: TRBV5-4
abundance: NA
d_gene: NA
j_gene: TRBJ1-4
CDR3nt: TGTGCCAGCAGCTTGATCAGTGGAACTAATGAAAAACTGTTTTTT
CDR3aa: CASSLISGTNEKLFF